This TCR beta chain was sequenced for a study of identical twins. Whole-study results and caveats: Shared out-of-frame alpha sequences (those common to twins) showed excess low generation probability.

Via MiXCR, TCRdb re-called the 5' RACE reads, giving one row per CDR3 protein. There are approximately 700,000 distinct CDR3 sequences in the sample; about 20% occur only once, and around 14% lies in the top ten. V was pared by 6 bases and J by 2 bases, with 10 bases between. There are 13 residues in the CDR3. This clonotype was observed a handful of times. Its antigen is not known. This same sample was also taken into another study, of T cells expressing NK-cell markers. From that study: Cells sorted as CD3+CD56+NKG2C+, CD3+CD56+NKG2C- and CD3+CD56-NKG2C+ T cells supplied the TCR beta repertoires. HCMV seropositivity marked most of the eight sequenced donors; one was seronegative. NKG2C+ dominant clonotypes from 5 or 6 donors made up roughly 1.0-7.0% of CD8+ T cells.

The TCR sequence derives from a woman aged 18-35 years in good health. Sequencing was performed on PBMCs. V is TRBV12-3 or TRBV12-4 and J is TRBJ2-5; D may be TRBD2 (5 bases). The CDR3 nucleotides are TGTGCCAGCAGACCGAGGGCGCAAGAGACCCAGTACTTC. It specifies CASRPRAQETQYF.